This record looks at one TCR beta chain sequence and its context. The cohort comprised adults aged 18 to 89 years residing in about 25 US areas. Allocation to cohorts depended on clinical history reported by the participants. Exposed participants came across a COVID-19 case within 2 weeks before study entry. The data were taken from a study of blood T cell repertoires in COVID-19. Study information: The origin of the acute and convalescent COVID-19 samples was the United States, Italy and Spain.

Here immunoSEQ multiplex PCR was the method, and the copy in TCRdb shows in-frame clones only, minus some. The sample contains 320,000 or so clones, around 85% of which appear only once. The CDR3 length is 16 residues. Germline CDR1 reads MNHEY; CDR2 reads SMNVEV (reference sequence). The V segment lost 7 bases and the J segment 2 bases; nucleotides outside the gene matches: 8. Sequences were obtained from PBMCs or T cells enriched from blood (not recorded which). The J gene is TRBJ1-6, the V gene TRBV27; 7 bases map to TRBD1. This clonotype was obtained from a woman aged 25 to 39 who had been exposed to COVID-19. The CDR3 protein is CASKTKTGTYNSPLHF. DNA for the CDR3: TGTGCCAGCAAAACTAAGACAGGGACCTATAATTCACCCCTCCACTTT.